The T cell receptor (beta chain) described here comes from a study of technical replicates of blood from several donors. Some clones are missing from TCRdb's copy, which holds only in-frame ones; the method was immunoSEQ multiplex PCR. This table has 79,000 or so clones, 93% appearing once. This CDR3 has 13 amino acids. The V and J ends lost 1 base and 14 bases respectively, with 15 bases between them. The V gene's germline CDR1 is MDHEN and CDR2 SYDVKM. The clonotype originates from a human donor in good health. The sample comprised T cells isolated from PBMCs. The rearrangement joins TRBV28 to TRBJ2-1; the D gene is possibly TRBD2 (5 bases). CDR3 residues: CASSLLASLSEFF. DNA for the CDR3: TGTGCCAGCAGTTTATTGGCTAGCCTTAGTGAGTTCTTC.